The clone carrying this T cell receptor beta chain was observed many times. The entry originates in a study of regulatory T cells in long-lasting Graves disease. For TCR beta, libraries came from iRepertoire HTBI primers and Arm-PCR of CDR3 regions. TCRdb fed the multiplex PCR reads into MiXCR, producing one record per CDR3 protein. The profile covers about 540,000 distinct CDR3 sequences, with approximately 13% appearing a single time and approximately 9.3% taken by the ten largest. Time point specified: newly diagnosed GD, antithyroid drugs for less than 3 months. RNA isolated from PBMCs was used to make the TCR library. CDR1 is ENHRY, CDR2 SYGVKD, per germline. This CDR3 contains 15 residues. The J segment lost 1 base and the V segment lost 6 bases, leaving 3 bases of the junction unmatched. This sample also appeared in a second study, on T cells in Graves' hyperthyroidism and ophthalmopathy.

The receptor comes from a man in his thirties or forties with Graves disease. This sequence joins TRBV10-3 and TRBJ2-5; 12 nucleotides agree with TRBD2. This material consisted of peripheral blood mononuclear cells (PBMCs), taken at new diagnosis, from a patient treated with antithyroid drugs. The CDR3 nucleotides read TGTGCCATCAGCTTGACTAGCGGGAGCCAAGAGACCCAGTACTTC. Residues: CAISLTSGSQETQYF.